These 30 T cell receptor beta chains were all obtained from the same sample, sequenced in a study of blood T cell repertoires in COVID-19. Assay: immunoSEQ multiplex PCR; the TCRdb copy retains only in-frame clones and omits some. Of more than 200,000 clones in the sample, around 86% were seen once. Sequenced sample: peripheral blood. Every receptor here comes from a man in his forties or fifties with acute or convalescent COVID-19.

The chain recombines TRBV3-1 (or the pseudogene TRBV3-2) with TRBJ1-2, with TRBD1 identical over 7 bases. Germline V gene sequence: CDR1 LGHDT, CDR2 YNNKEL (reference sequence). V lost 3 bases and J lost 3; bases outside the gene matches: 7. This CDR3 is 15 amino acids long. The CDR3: CASSQYRGSDYGYTF. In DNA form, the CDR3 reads TGTGCCAGCAGCCAGTACAGGGGATCAGACTATGGCTACACCTTC.

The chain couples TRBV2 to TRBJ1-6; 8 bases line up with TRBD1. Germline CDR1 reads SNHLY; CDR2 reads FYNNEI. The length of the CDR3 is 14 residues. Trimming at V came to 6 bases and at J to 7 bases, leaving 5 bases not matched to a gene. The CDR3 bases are TGTGCCAGCAGCAAACAGGGGGAAAATTCACCCCTCCACTTT. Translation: CASSKQGENSPLHF. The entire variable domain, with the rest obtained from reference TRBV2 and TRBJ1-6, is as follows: EPEVTQTPSHQVTQMGQEVILRCVPISNHLYFYWYRQILGQKVEFLVSFYNNEISEKSEIFDDQFSVERPDGSNFTLKIRSTKLEDSAMYFCASSKQGENSPLHFGNGTRLTVT.

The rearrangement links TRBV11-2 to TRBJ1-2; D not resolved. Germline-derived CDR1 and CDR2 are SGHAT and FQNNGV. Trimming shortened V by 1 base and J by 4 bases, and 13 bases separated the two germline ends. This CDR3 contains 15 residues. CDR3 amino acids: CASSLAGSELYGYTF. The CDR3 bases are TGTGCCAGCAGCTTAGCAGGCAGTGAACTCTATGGCTACACCTTC. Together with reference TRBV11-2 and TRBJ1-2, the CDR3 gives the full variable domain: EAGVAQSPRYKIIEKRQSVAFWCNPISGHATLYWYQQILGQGPKLLIQFQNNGVVDDSQLPKDRFSAERLKGVDSTLKIQPAKLEDSAVYLCASSLAGSELYGYTFGSGTRLTVV.

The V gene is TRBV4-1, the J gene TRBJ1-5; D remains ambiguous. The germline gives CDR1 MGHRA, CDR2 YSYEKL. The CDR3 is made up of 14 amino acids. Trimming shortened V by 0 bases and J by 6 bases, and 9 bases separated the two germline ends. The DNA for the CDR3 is TGCGCCAGCAGCCAAGAGGGTGGGAGTCAGCCCCAGCATTTT. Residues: CASSQEGGSQPQHF.

The CDR3 reads CASSLEGPNSPLHF. DNA of the CDR3: TGCGCCAGCAGCTTGGAGGGGCCGAATTCACCCCTCCACTTT. The V gene is TRBV5-1, the J gene TRBJ1-6; TRBD1 might be the D (5 bases). V gave up 0 bases and J gave up 7 bases, with 8 bases separating them. Germline-derived CDR1 and CDR2 are SGHRS and YFSETQ. The CDR3 has 14 residues.

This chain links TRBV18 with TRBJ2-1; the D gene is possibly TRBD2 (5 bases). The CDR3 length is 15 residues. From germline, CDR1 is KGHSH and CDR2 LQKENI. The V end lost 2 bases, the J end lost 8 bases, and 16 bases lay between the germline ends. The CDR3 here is CASSPASSLFDEQFF. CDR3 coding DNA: TGTGCCAGCTCACCAGCTAGCTCCCTTTTCGATGAGCAGTTCTTC.

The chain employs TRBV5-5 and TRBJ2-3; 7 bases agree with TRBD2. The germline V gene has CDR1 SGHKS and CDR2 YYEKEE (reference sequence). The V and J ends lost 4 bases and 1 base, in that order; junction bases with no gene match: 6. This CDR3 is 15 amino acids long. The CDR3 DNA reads TGTGCCAGCAGCCCCGGACTAGATGGCACAGATACGCAGTATTTT. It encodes CASSPGLDGTDTQYF.

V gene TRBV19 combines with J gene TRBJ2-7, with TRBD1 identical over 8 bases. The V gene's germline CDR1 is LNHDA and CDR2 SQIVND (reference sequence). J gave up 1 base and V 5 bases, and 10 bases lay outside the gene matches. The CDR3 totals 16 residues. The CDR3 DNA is TGTGCCAGTAGTCCTCCGGTCGGACAGGGTTCCTACGAGCAGTACTTC. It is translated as CASSPPVGQGSYEQYF.

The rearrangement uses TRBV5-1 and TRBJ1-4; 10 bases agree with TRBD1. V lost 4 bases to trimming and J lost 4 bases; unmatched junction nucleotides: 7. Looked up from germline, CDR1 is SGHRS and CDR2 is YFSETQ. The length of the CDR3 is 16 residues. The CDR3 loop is CASSPRGDRGNEKLFF. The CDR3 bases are TGCGCCAGCAGCCCCCGGGGGGACAGGGGTAATGAAAAACTGTTTTTT.

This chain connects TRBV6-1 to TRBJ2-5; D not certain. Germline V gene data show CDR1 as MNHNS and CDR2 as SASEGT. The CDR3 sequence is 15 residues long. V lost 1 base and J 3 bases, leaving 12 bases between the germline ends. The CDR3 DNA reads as TGTGCCAGCAGTGAAGTCCTAAACAGAAAAGAGACCCAGTACTTC. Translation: CASSEVLNRKETQYF.

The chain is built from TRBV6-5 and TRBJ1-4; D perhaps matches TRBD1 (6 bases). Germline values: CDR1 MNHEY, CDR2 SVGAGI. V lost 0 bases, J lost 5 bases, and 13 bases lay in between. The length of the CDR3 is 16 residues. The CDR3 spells CASSYSMYRANEKLFF. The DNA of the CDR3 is TGTGCCAGCAGTTACTCGATGTACAGGGCCAATGAAAAACTGTTTTTT.

The CDR3 DNA sequence: TGTGCCAGCAGTACCCACATCAATGAGCAGTTCTTC. Translation gives CASSTHINEQFF. V is TRBV12-3 or TRBV12-4 and J is TRBJ2-1; D gene ambiguous. V lost 5 bases to trimming and J lost 6 bases, with 8 bases between them. The CDR3 totals 12 residues.

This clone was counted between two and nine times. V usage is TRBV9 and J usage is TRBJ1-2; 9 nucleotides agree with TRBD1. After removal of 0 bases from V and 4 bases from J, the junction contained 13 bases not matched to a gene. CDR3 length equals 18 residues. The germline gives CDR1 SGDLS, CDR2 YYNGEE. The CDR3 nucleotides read TGTGCCAGCAGCGTAGTAGTTATCGAGGGACAGGGCCTCTATGGCTACACCTTC. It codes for CASSVVVIEGQGLYGYTF.

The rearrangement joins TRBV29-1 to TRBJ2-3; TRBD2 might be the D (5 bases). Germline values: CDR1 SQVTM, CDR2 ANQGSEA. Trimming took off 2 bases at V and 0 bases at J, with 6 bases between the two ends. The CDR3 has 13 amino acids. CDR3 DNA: TGCAGCGTTGAACGCGGGAGCACAGATACGCAGTATTTT. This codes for CSVERGSTDTQYF.

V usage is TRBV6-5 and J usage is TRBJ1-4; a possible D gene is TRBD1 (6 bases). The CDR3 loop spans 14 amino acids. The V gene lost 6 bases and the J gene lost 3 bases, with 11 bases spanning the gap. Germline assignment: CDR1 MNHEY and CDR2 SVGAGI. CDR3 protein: CASSLQGSNEKLFF. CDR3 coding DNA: TGTGCCAGCAGCCTACAGGGCTCTAATGAAAAACTGTTTTTT.

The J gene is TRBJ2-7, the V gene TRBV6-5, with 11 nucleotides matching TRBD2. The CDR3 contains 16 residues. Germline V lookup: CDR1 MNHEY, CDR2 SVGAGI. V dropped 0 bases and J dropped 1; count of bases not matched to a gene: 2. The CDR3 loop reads CASSYSSGGASYEQYF. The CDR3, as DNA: TGTGCCAGCAGTTACTCTAGCGGGGGGGCTTCCTACGAGCAGTACTTC.

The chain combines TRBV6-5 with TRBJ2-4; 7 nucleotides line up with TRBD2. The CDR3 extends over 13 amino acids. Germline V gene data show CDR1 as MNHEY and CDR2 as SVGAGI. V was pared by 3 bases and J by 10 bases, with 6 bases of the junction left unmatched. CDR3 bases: TGTGCCAGCAGTTATCGGCAGGGAGGGATTCAGTACTTC. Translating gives CASSYRQGGIQYF.

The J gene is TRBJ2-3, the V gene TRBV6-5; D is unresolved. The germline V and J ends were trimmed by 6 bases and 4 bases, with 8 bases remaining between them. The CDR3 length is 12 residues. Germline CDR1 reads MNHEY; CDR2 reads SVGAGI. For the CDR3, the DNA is TGTGCCAGCAGGGCTTCAGCAGATACGCAGTATTTT. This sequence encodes CASRASADTQYF.

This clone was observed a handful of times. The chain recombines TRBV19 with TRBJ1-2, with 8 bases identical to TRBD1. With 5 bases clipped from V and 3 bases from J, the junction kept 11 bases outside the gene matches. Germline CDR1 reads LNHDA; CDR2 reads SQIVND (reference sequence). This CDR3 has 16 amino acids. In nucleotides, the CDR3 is TGTGCCAGTAGTTTGCTGGGGGACAGGAATTACTATGGCTACACCTTC. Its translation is CASSLLGDRNYYGYTF.

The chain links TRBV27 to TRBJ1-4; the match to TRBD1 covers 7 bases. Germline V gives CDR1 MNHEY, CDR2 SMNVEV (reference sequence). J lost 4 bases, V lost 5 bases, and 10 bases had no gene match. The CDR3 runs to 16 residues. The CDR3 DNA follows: TGTGCCAGCAGTACCTACACAGGGGCGGGTAATGAAAAACTGTTTTTT. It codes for CASSTYTGAGNEKLFF.

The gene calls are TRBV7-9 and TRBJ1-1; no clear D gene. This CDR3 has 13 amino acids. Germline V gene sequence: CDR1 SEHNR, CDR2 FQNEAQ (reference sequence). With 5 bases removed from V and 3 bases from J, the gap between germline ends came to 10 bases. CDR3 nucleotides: TGTGCCAGCAGCACTACAGCGGACACTGAAGCTTTCTTT. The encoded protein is CASSTTADTEAFF.

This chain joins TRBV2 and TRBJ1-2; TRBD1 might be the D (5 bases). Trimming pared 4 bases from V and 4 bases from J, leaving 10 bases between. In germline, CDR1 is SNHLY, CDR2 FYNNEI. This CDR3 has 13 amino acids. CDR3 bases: TGTGCCAGCAGTGTTGGGGGAGGCTATGGCTACACCTTC. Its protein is CASSVGGGYGYTF.

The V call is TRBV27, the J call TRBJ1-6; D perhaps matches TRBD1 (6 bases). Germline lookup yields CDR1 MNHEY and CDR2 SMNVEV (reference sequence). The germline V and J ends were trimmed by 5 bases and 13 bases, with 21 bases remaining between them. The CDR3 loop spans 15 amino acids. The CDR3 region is CASSPTPGTSTPLHF. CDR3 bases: TGTGCCAGCAGTCCAACACCCGGGACATCAACCCCCCTCCACTTT.

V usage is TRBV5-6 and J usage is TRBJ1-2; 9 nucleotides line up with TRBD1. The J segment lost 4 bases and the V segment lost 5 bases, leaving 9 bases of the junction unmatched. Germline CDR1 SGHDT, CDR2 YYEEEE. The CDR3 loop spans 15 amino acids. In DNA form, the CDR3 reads TGTGCCAGCAGATCACCGGGACAGGGATCCTATGGCTACACCTTC. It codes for CASRSPGQGSYGYTF.

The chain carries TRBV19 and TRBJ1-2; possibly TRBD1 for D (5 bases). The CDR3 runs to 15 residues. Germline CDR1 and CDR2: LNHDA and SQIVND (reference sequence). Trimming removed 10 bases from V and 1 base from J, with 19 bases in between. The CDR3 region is CATKTGRNLNYGYTF. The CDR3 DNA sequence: TGTGCCACCAAAACAGGTCGAAACCTTAACTATGGCTACACCTTC.

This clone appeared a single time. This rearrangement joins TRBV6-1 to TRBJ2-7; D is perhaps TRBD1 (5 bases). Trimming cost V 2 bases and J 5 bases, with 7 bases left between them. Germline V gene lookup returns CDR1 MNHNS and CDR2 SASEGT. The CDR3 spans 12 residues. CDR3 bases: TGTGCCAGCAGTGAAATAGGGGACGAGCAGTACTTC. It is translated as CASSEIGDEQYF.

The CDR3 DNA follows: TGTGCCAGCTCCTTCCAGGGCCAAGAGACCCAGTACTTC. Translating it yields CASSFQGQETQYF. V and J are TRBV18 and TRBJ2-5; a weak D match, TRBD1 (5 bases). CDR3 size: 13 residues. Germline lookup yields CDR1 KGHSH and CDR2 LQKENI. V was pared by 6 bases and J by 1 base, with 9 bases between.

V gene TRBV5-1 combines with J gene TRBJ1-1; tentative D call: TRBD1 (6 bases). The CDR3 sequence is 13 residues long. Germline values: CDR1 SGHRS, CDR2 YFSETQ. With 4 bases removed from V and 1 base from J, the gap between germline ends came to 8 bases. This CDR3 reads CASSRGTNTEAFF. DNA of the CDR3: TGCGCCAGCAGCAGGGGGACGAACACTGAAGCTTTCTTT.

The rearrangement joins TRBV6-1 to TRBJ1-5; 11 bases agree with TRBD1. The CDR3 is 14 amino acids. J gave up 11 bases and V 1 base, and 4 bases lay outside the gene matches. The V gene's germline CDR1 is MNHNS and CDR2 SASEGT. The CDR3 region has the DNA TGTGCCAGCAGTGAAGGGACAGGGGGCTGGGCCCAGCATTTT. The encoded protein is CASSEGTGGWAQHF.

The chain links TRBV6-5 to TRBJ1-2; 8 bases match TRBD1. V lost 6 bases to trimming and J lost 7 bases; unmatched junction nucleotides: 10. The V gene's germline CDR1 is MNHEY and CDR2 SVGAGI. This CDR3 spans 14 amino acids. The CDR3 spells CASRPTTGAFGYTF. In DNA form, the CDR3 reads TGTGCCAGCAGACCGACGACAGGGGCTTTTGGCTACACCTTC.